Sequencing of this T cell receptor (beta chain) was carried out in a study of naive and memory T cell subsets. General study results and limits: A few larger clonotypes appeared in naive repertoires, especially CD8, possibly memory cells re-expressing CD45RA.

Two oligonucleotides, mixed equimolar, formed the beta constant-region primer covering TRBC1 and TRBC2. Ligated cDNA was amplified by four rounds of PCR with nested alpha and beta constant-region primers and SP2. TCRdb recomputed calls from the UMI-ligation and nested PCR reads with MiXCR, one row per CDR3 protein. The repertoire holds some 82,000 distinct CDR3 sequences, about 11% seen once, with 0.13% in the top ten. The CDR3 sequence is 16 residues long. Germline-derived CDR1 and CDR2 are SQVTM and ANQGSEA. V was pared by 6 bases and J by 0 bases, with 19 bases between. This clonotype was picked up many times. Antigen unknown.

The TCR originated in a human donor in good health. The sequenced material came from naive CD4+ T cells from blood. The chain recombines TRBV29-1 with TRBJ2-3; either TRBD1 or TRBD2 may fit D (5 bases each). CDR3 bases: TGCAGCGTGACCCTCCCGGGGCGGATTAGCACAGATACGCAGTATTTT. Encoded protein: CSVTLPGRISTDTQYF.